This T cell receptor beta chain was captured in a study of cytomegalovirus exposure and HLA in healthy donors. Overall study findings and caveats: In vitro testing confirmed a few CMV-associated chains as specific for CMV antigens.

As regards this clone: Its target is unknown. At one boundary the junction diverges from the germline segment, which might be a read error. The identical CDR3 is also encoded by other nucleotide sequences in the sample.

The PCR was carried out with 60 Vbeta primers and 13 Jbeta primers. The table came from immunoSEQ multiplex PCR; TCRdb's copy has only in-frame clones and leaves some out. The data show 150,000 to 200,000 clones, roughly 85% seen once. The CDR3 length is 14 residues. Germline assignment: CDR1 MNHEY and CDR2 SVGAGI. The chain is built from TRBV6-5 and TRBJ2-2, with D tentatively TRBD2 (6 bases). This TCR came from a man between 18 and 29 years old in good health and CMV-seropositive. Sequencing was carried out using PBMCs. The CDR3 DNA follows: TGTGCCAGCAATTCGGGGGTGAACACCGGGGAGCTGTTCTTT. This sequence encodes CASNSGVNTGELFF.